This TCR beta chain was recovered during a study of blood T cells in healthy people across ages. A sample-barcoded 5' primer and a J-beta primer mix were used in a second PCR of roughly 7 to 12 cycles. In TCRdb, the 5' RACE reads were re-called with MiXCR into one record per CDR3 protein. The sample contains over 950,000 distinct CDR3 sequences, around 54% of which appear only once. CDR3 length: 14 amino acids. Germline CDR1 SSHAT, CDR2 FNYEAQ (reference sequence). Remarks on this clonotype: The antigen remains undetermined. The junction differs from germline at one of its ends, possibly a read error.

Study-level points and caveats: Fewer expanded clones and more diversity marked long-lived versus aged donors.

Sequenced: blood. This chain joins TRBV7-7 and TRBJ2-3; 8 bases match TRBD1. The clonotype originates from a woman in her sixties or seventies in good health. CDR3 in DNA: TGTGCCAGCAGCCAAACAGGGGGGACAGATGCGCAGTATTTT. Encoded protein: CASSQTGGTDAQYF.